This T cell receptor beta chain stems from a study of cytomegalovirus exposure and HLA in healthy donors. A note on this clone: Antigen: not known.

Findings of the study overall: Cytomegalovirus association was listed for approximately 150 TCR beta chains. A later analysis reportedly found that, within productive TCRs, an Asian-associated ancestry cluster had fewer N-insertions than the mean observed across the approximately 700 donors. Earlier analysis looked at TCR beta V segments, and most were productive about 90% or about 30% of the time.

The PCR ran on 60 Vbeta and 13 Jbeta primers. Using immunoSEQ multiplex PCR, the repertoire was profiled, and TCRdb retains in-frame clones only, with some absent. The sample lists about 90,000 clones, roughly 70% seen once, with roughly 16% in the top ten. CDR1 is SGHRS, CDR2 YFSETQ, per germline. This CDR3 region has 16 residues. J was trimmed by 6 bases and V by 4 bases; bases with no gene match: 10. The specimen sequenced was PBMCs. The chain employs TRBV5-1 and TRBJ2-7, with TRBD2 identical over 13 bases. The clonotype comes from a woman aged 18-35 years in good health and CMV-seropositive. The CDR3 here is CASSTGLAGDVGEQYF. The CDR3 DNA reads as TGCGCCAGCAGCACCGGACTAGCGGGAGATGTCGGCGAGCAGTACTTC.